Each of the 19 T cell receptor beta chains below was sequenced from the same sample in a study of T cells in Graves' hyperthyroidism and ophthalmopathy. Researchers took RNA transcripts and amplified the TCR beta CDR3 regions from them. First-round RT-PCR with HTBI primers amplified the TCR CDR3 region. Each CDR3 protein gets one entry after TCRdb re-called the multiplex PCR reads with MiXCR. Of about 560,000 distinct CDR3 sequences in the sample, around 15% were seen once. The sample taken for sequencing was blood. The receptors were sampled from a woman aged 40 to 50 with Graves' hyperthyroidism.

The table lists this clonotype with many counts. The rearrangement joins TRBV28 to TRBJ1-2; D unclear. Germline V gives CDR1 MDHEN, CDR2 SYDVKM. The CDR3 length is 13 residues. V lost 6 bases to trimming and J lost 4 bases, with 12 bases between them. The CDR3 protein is CASSIPGFYGYTF. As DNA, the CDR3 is TGTGCCAGCAGCATCCCAGGCTTCTATGGCTACACCTTC.

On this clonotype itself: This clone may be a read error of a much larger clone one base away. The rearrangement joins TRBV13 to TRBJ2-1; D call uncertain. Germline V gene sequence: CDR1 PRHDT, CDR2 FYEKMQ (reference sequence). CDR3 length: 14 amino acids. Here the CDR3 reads CASSHQTGYSEQFF. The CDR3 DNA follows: TGTGCCAGCAGCCATCAGACCGGGTACAGTGAGCAGTTCTTC.

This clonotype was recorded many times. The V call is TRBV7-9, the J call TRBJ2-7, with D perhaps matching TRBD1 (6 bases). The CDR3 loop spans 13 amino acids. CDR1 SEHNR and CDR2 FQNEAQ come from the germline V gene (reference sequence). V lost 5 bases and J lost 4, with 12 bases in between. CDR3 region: CASSPPRGYEQYF. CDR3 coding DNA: TGTGCCAGCAGCCCGCCGAGGGGGTACGAGCAGTACTTC. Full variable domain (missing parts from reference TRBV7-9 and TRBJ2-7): DTGVSQNPRHKITKRGQNVTFRCDPISEHNRLYWYRQTLGQGPEFLTYFQNEAQLEKSRLLSDRFSAERPKGSFSTLEIQRTEQGDSAMYLCASSPPRGYEQYFGPGTRLTVT.

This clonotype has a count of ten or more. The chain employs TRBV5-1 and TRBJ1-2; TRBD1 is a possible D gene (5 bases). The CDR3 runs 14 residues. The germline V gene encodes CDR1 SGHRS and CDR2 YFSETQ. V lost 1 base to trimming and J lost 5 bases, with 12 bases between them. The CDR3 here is CASSLYQGGYGYTF. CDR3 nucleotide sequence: TGCGCCAGCAGCTTGTACCAGGGAGGGTATGGCTACACCTTC.

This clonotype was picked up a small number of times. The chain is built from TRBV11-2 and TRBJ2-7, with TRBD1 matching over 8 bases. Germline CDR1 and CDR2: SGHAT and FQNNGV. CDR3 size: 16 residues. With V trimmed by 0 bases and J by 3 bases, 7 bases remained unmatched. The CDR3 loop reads CASSLEWTGFGYEQYF. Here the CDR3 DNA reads TGTGCCAGCAGCTTAGAGTGGACAGGGTTTGGCTACGAGCAGTACTTC.

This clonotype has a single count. This chain's CDR3 is CASSEQGTTPYEQYF. The CDR3 DNA reads TGTGCCAGCAGCGAGCAGGGGACCACCCCCTACGAGCAGTACTTC. This sequence joins TRBV3-1 and TRBJ2-7; D is perhaps TRBD1 (6 bases). The length of the CDR3 is 15 residues. Trimming left V 5 bases short and J 2 bases short, with 16 bases between. Germline CDR1 is LGHDT and CDR2 is YNNKEL (reference sequence).

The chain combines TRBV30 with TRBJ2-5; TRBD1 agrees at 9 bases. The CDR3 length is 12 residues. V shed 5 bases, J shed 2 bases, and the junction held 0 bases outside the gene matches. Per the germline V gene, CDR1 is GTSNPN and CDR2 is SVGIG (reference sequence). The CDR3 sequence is CAWDRGQETQYF. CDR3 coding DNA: TGTGCCTGGGACAGGGGGCAAGAGACCCAGTACTTC.

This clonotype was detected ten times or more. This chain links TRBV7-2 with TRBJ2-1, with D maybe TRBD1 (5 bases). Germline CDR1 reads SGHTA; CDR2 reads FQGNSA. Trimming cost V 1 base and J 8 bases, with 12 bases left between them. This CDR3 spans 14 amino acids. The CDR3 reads CASSLDIGVDEQFF. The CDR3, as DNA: TGTGCCAGCAGCTTAGACATAGGGGTAGATGAGCAGTTCTTC.

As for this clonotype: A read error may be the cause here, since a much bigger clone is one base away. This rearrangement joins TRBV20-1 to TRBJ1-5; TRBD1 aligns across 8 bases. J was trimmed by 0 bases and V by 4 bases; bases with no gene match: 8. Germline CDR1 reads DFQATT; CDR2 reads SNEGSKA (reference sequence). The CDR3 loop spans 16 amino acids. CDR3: CSAIWTGLYSNQPQHF. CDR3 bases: TGCAGTGCTATATGGACAGGGCTGTATAGCAATCAGCCCCAGCATTTT.

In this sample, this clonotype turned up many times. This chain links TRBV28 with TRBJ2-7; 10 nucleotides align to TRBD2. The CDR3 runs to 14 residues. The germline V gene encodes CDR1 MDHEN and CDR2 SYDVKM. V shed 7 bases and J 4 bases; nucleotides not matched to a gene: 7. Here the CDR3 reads CASTRPSGSYEQYF. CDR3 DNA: TGTGCCAGCACCCGACCTAGCGGGAGTTACGAGCAGTACTTC.

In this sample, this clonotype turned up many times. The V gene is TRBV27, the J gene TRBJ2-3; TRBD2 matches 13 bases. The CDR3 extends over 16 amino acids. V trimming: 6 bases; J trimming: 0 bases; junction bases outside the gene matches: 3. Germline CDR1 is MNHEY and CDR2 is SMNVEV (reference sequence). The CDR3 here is CASRPGLAGSTDTQYF. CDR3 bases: TGTGCCAGCAGACCGGGACTAGCGGGAAGCACAGATACGCAGTATTTT.

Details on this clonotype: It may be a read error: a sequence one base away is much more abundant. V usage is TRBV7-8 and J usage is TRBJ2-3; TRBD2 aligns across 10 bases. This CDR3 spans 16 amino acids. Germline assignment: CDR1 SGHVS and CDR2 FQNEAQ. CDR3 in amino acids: CAGSLRLAGDVDTQYF. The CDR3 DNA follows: TGTGCCGGCAGCTTACGGCTAGCGGGAGATGTAGATACGCAGTATTTT.

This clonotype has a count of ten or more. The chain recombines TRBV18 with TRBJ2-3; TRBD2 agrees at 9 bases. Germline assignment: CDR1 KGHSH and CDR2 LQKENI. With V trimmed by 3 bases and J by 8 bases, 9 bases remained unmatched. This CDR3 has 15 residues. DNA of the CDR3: TGTGCCAGCTCACCTCGACTAGCGGACCTTGGTACGCAGTATTTT. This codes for CASSPRLADLGTQYF.

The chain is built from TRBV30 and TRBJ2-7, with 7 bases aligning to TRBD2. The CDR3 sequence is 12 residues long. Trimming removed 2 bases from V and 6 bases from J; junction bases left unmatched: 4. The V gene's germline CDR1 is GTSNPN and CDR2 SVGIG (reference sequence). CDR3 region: CAWSRGVGEQYF. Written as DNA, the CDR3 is TGTGCCTGGAGTCGGGGGGTTGGCGAGCAGTACTTC. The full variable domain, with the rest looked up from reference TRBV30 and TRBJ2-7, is SQTIHQWPATLVQPVGSPLSLECTVEGTSNPNLYWYRQAAGRGLQLLFYSVGIGQISSEVPQNLSASRPQDRQFILSSKKLLLSDSGFYLCAWSRGVGEQYFGPGTRLTVT.

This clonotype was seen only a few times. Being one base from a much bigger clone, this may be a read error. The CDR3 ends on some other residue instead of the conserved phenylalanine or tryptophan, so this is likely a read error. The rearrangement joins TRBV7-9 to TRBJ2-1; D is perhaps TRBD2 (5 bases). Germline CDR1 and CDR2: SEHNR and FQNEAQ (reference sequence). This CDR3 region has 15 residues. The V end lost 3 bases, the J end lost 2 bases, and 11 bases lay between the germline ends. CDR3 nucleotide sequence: TGTGCCAGCAGCTTGGCCCTAGCTACCTACAATGAGCAGTTCATC. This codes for CASSLALATYNEQFI.

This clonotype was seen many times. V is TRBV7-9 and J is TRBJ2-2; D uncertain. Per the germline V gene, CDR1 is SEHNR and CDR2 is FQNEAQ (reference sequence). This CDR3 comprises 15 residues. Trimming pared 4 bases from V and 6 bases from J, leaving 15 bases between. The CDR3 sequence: CASSSGPKESGELFF. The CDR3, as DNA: TGTGCCAGCAGCTCGGGTCCGAAGGAATCCGGGGAGCTGTTTTTT.

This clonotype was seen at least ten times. CDR3 coding DNA: TGTGCCAGCAGCTTGGGCGTGGGCTCGGTCTATGGCTACACCTTC. Protein sequence: CASSLGVGSVYGYTF. The J gene is TRBJ1-2, the V gene TRBV5-5; D remains unclear. Germline V gene data show CDR1 as SGHKS and CDR2 as YYEKEE (reference sequence). The CDR3 is 15 amino acids. Trimming removed 0 bases at V and 4 bases at J, with 13 bases between.

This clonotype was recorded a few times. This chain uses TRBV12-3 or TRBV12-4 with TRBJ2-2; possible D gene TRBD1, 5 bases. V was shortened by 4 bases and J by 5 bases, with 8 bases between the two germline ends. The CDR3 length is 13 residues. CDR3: CASSSTETGELFF. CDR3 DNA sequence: TGTGCCAGCAGTTCGACAGAGACCGGGGAGCTGTTTTTT.

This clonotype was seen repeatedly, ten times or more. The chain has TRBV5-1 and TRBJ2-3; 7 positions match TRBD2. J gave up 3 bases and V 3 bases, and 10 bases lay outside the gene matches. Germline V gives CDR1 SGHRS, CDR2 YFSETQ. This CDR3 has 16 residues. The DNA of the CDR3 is TGCGCCAGCAGCTCAAGCGGGATAAAGGGAACAGATACGCAGTATTTT. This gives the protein CASSSSGIKGTDTQYF.